Detailed here is one T cell receptor (beta chain). What it binds is unknown. The sample is drawn from a study of human T cells and chemical hapten exposure. During construction of the library, unique molecular identifiers were attached to individual cDNA molecules for quantitative, reproducible TCR counting. One entry per CDR3 protein results from TCRdb running MiXCR on the RACE reads. The repertoire holds more than 75,000 distinct CDR3 sequences, over 8.5% seen once, with approximately 1.5% in the top ten. Time point of the sample: healthy volunteer bleed at 6 weeks. RNA extraction used unfractionated whole blood as the source of total RNA. Looked up from germline, CDR1 is SGHAT and CDR2 is FQNNGV. The CDR3 is 15 residues long. J gave up 10 bases and V 4 bases, and 12 bases lay outside the gene matches. Study-level points and caveats: No change in TCRs above 1 in 1000 frequency was produced by DPC sensitization.

This clonotype originated in a male donor in good health. Some clones in this sample may be carry-over from other donors' samples. The chain links TRBV11-2 to TRBJ2-1, with 8 bases matching TRBD2. Material: whole blood. The CDR3 coding sequence is TGTGCCAGCAGCTCCCTTCAGGGGCGGGGGGACGAGCAGTTCTTC. Amino acid sequence: CASSSLQGRGDEQFF.